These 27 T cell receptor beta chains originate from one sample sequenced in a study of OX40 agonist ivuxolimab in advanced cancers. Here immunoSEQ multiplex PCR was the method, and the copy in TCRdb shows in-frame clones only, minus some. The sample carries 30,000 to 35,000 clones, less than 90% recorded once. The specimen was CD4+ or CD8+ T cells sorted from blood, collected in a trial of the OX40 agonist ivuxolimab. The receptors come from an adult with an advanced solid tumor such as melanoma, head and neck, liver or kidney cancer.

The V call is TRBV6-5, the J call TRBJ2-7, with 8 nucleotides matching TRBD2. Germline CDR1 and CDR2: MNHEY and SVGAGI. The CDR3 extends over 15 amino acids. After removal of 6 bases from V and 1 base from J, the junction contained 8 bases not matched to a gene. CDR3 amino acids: CASRKIAGLSYEQYF. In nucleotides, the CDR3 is TGTGCCAGCAGGAAGATAGCGGGGCTTTCCTACGAGCAGTACTTC.

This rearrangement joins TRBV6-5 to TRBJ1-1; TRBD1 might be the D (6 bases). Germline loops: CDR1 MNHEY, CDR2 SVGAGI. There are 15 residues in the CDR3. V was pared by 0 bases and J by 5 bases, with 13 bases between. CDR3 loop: CASSYSTQGLTEAFF. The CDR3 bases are TGTGCCAGCAGTTACTCGACCCAGGGGTTAACTGAAGCTTTCTTT.

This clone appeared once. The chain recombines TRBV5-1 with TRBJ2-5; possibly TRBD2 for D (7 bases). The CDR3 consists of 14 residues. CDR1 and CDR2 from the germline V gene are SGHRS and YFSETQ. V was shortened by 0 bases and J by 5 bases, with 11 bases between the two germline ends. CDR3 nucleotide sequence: TGCGCCAGCAGCTTGGGGGGGGGCCGGGAGACCCAGTACTTC. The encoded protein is CASSLGGGRETQYF. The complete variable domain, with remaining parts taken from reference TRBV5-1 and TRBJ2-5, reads KAGVTQTPRYLIKTRGQQVTLSCSPISGHRSVSWYQQTPGQGLQFLFEYFSETQRNKGNFPGRFSGRQFSNSRSEMNVSTLELGDSALYLCASSLGGGRETQYFGPGTRLLVL.

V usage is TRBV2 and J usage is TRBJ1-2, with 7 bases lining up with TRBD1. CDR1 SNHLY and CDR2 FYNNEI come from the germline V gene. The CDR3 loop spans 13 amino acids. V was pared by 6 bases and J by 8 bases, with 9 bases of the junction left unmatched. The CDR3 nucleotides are TGTGCCAGCAGCGAGACAGGGAATGAAGGCTACACCTTC. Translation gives CASSETGNEGYTF.

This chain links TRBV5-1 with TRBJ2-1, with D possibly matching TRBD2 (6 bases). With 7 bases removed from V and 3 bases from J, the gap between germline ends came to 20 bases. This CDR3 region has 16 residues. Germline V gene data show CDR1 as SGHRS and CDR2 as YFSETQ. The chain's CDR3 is CASQLNTGAYYNEQFF. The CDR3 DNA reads TGCGCCAGCCAACTTAATACGGGAGCGTACTACAATGAGCAGTTCTTC.

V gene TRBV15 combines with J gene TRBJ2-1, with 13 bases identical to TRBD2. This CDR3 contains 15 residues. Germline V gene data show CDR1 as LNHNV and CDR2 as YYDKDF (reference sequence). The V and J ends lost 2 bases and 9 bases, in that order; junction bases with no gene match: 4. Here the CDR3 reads CATSRPTSGGGEQFF. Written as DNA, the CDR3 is TGTGCCACCAGCAGACCAACTAGCGGGGGGGGTGAGCAGTTCTTC. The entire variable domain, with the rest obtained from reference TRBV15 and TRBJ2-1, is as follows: DAMVIQNPRYQVTQFGKPVTLSCSQTLNHNVMYWYQQKSSQAPKLLFHYYDKDFNNEADTPDNFQSRRPNTSFCFLDIRSPGLGDTAMYLCATSRPTSGGGEQFFGPGTRLTVL.

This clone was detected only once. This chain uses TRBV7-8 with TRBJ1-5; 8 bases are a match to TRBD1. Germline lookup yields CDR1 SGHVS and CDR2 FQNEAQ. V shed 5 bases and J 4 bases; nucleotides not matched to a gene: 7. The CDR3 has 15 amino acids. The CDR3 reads CASSLGQGLNQPQHF. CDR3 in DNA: TGTGCCAGCAGCCTAGGACAGGGATTAAATCAGCCCCAGCATTTT.

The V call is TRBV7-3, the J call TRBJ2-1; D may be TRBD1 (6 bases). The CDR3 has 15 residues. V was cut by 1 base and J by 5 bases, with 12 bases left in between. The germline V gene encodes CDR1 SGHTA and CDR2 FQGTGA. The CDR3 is CASSLSRDNNNEQFF. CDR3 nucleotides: TGTGCCAGCAGCTTAAGTCGGGACAACAACAATGAGCAGTTCTTC.

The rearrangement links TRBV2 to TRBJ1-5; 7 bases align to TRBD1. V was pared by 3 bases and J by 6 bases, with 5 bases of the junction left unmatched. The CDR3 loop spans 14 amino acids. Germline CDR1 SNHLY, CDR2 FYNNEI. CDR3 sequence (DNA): TGTGCCAGCAGTGAGAGACAGGGTCCTCAGCCCCAGCATTTT. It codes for CASSERQGPQPQHF.

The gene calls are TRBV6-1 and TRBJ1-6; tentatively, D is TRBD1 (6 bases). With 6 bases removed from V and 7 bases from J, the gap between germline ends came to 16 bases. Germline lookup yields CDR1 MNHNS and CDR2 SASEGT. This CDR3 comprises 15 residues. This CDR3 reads CASRTGSALNSPLHF. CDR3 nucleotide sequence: TGTGCCAGCAGGACAGGAAGTGCGCTCAATTCACCCCTCCACTTT.

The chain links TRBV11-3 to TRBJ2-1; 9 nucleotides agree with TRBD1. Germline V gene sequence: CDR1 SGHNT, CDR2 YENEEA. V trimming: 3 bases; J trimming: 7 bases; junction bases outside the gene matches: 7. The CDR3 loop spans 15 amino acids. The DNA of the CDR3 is TGTGCCAGCAGCTTGACCGGGACAGGGAGGAATGAGCAGTTCTTC. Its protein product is CASSLTGTGRNEQFF.

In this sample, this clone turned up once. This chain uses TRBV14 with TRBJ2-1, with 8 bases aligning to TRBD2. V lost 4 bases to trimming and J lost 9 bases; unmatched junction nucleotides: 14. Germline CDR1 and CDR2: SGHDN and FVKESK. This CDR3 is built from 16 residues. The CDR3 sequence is CASSPLGDGRAGEQFF. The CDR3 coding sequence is TGTGCCAGCAGCCCCCTCGGGGACGGGAGGGCCGGTGAGCAGTTCTTC.

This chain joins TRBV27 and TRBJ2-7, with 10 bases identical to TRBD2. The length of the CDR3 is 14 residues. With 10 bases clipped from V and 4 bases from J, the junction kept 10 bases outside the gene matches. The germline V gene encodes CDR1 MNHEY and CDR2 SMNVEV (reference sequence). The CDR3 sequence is CATPPSGRSYEQYF. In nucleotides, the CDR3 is TGTGCCACCCCCCCTAGCGGGAGAAGTTACGAGCAGTACTTC.

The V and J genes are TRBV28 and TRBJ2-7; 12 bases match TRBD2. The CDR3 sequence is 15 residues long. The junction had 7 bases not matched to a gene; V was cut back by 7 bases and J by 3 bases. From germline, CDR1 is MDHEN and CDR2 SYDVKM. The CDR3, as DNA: TGTGCCAGCAATGTACTAGCGGGAGGTAGCTACGAGCAGTACTTC. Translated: CASNVLAGGSYEQYF. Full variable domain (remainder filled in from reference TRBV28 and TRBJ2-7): DVKVTQSSRYLVKRTGEKVFLECVQDMDHENMFWYRQDPGLGLRLIYFSYDVKMKEKGDIPEGYSVSREKKERFSLILESASTNQTSMYLCASNVLAGGSYEQYFGPGTRLTVT.

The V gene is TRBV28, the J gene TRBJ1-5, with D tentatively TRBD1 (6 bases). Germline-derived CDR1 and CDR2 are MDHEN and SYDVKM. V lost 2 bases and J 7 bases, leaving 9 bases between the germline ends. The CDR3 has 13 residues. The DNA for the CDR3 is TGTGCCAGCAGTTTAGGCAGGGGACAGCCCCAGCATTTT. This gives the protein CASSLGRGQPQHF.

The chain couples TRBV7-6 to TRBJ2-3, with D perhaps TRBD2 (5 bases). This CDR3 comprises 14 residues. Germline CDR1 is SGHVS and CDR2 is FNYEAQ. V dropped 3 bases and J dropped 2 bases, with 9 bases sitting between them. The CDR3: CASSLSSVTDTQYF. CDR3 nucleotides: TGTGCCAGCAGCTTGAGTAGCGTCACAGATACGCAGTATTTT. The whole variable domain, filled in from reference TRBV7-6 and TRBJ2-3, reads GAGVSQSPRYKVTKRGQDVALRCDPISGHVSLYWYRQALGQGPEFLTYFNYEAQQDKSGLPNDRFSAERPEGSISTLTIQRTEQRDSAMYRCASSLSSVTDTQYFGPGTRLTVL.

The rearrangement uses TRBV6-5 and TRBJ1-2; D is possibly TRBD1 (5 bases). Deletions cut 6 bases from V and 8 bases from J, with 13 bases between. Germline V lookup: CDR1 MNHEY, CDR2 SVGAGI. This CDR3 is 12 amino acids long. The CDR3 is CASRQPGGGYTF. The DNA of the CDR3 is TGTGCCAGCAGGCAGCCGGGGGGGGGCTACACCTTC.

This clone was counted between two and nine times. The CDR3 is CASSIYSGGTEAFF. Here the CDR3 DNA reads TGTGCCAGTAGTATTTATAGCGGGGGCACTGAAGCTTTCTTT. V is TRBV19 and J is TRBJ1-1; a weak D match, TRBD1 (5 bases). This CDR3 region has 14 residues. CDR1 and CDR2 (germline): LNHDA, SQIVND (reference sequence). Trimming took off 3 bases at V and 4 bases at J, with 12 bases between the two ends. The full variable domain, its missing parts supplied by reference TRBV19 and TRBJ1-1, is DGGITQSPKYLFRKEGQNVTLSCEQNLNHDAMYWYRQDPGQGLRLIYYSQIVNDFQKGDIAEGYSVSREKKESFPLTVTSAQKNPTAFYLCASSIYSGGTEAFFGQGTRLTVV.

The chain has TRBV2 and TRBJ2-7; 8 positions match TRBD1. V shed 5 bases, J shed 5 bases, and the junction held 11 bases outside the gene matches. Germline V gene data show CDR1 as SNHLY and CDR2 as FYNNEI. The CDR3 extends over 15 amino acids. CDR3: CASSNTLVTGDEQYF. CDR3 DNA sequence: TGTGCCAGCAGTAATACCCTCGTGACAGGGGACGAGCAGTACTTC.

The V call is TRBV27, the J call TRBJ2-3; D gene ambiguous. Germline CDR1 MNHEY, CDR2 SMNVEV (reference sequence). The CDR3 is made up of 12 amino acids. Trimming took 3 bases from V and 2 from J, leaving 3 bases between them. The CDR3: CASSFNTDTQYF. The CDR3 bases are TGTGCCAGCAGTTTTAACACAGATACGCAGTATTTT.

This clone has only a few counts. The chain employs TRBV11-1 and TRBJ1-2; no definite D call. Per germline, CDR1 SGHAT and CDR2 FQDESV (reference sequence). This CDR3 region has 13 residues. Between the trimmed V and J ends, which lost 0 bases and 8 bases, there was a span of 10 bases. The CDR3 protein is CASSLAAVGGYTF. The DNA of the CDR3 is TGTGCCAGCAGCTTAGCGGCCGTCGGAGGCTACACCTTC.

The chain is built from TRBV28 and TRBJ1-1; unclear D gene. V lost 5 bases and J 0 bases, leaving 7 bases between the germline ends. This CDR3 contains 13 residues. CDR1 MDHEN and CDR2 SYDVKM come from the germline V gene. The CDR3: CASSTQLNTEAFF. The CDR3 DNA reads TGTGCCAGCAGTACCCAATTGAACACTGAAGCTTTCTTT.

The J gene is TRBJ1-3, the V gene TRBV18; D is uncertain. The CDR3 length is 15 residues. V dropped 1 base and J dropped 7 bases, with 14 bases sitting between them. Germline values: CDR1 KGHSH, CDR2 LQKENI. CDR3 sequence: CASSPQLADGNTIYF. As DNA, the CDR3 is TGTGCCAGCTCACCACAACTAGCAGACGGTAACACCATATATTTT.

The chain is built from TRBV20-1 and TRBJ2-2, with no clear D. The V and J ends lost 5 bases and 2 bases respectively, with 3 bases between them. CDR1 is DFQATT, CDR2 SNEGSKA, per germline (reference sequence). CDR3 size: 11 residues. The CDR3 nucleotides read TGCAGTGCTGGCAACACCGGGGAGCTGTTTTTT. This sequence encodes CSAGNTGELFF.

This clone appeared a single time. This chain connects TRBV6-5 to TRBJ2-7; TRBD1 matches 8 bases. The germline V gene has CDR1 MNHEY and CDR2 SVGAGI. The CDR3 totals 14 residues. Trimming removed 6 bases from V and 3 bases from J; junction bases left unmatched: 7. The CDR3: CASRRGQGIYEQYF. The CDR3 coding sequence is TGTGCCAGCAGACGAGGACAGGGTATCTACGAGCAGTACTTC.

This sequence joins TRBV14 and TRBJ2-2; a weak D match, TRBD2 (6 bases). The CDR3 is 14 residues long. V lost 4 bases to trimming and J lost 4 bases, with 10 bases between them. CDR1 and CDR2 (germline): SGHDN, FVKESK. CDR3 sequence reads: CASSRRDFTGELFF. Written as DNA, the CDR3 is TGTGCCAGCAGCCGGCGGGACTTCACCGGGGAGCTGTTTTTT.

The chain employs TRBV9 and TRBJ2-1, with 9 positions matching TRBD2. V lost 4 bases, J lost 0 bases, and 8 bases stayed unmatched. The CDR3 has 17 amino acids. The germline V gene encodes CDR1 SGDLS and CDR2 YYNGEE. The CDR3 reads CASSPVRGGASYNEQFF. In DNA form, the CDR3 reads TGTGCCAGCAGCCCCGTCCGCGGGGGGGCCTCCTACAATGAGCAGTTCTTC.